This is a list of T cell receptor beta chains from one sample in a study of OX40 agonist ivuxolimab in advanced cancers. This table comes from immunoSEQ multiplex PCR, and its TCRdb copy is limited to in-frame clones, with some not included. The table records some 150,000 clones, around nine tenths of them present only once. Sequences were derived from CD4+ or CD8+ T cells sorted from blood, sampled in a trial of the OX40 agonist ivuxolimab. The receptor set was obtained from an adult with an advanced solid tumor such as melanoma, head and neck, liver or kidney cancer. CDR3s include the opening cysteine and the closing phenylalanine or tryptophan. The D gene is left open where the match is weak. Where a row states a size, it is once, few, many or the class of an expanded clone; other rows omit it.

TRBD1,-,14,TRBV9,TRBJ2-7,CASSVEGQGYEQYF,TGTGCCAGCAGCGTAGAGGGACAGGGCTACGAGCAGTACTTC
TRBD1,-,15,TRBV19,TRBJ2-5,CASSKGTAPRETQYF,TGTGCCAGTAGTAAAGGGACAGCCCCAAGAGAGACCCAGTACTTC
TRBD2,-,13,TRBV7-8,TRBJ2-1,CASSLVAGDEQFF,TGTGCCAGCAGCTTAGTAGCGGGTGATGAGCAGTTCTTC
-,-,12,TRBV7-9,TRBJ1-4,CASRDDDEKLFF,TGTGCCAGCAGGGACGACGATGAAAAACTGTTTTTT
-,-,12,TRBV6-5,TRBJ2-1,CASSLPTFEQFF,TGTGCCAGCAGTTTACCGACGTTTGAGCAGTTCTTC
TRBD2,few,17,TRBV7-2,TRBJ2-1,CASSPWGGRVGYNEQFF,TGTGCCAGCAGCCCATGGGGCGGGAGGGTTGGCTACAATGAGCAGTTCTTC
TRBD1,-,14,TRBV11-3,TRBJ2-5,CASSLRQGAETQYF,TGTGCCAGCAGCTTAAGGCAGGGGGCCGAGACCCAGTACTTC
-,-,15,TRBV5-4,TRBJ1-4,CASSDPHEGNEKLFF,TGTGCCAGCAGCGATCCCCACGAGGGTAATGAAAAACTGTTTTTT
-,-,13,TRBV19,TRBJ2-7,CASSIEISYEQYF,TGTGCCAGTAGTATAGAAATCTCTTACGAGCAGTACTTC
TRBD2,-,17,TRBV19,TRBJ2-7,CASSIDLGTSGSYEQYF,TGTGCCAGTAGTATAGATCTCGGGACTAGCGGATCCTACGAGCAGTACTTC
TRBD2,-,15,TRBV7-2,TRBJ2-7,CASSLMAGGPYEQYF,TGTGCCAGCAGCTTAATGGCGGGAGGGCCCTACGAGCAGTACTTC
TRBD1,-,14,TRBV28,TRBJ1-4,CASSRQGRGEKLFF,TGTGCCAGCAGTAGACAGGGAAGGGGGGAAAAACTGTTTTTT
-,few,13,TRBV18,TRBJ1-3,CASSPSGGNTIYF,TGTGCCAGCTCACCATCCGGAGGAAACACCATATATTTT
TRBD1,-,15,TRBV6-6,TRBJ1-4,CASSYLRQGEEKLFF,TGTGCCAGCAGTTACCTTCGACAGGGTGAGGAAAAACTGTTTTTT
-,-,16,TRBV7-3,TRBJ2-3,CASSLQAGLGTDTQYF,TGTGCCAGCAGCTTACAAGCGGGTTTAGGCACAGATACGCAGTATTTT
-,-,16,TRBV28,TRBJ1-5,CASSIHLSKSNQPQHF,TGTGCCAGCAGCATTCATCTGTCGAAGAGCAATCAGCCCCAGCATTTT
-,once,15,TRBV9,TRBJ2-3,CASSSRRDLTDTQYF,TGTGCCAGCAGCTCACGCCGGGATCTCACAGATACGCAGTATTTT
-,-,15,TRBV2,TRBJ1-1,CASRPMGDLNTEAFF,TGTGCCAGCAGGCCTATGGGGGACTTGAACACTGAAGCTTTCTTT
-,-,14,TRBV7-3,TRBJ2-7,CASSPSGLNYEQYF,TGTGCCAGCAGCCCGTCGGGACTGAACTACGAGCAGTACTTC
TRBD2,-,15,TRBV7-2,TRBJ2-1,CASSLGTSGNYEQFF,TGTGCCAGCAGCTTAGGGACTAGCGGGAACTATGAGCAGTTCTTC
-,-,15,TRBV7-9,TRBJ1-1,CASSLEEAPNTEAFF,TGTGCCAGCAGCTTGGAGGAGGCACCGAACACTGAAGCTTTCTTT
TRBD2,few,16,TRBV13,TRBJ2-7,CASSILTSGRGYEQYF,TGTGCCAGCAGCATACTGACTAGCGGGAGAGGCTACGAGCAGTACTTC
TRBD2,-,15,TRBV6-5,TRBJ2-7,CASRRLVAGEDEQYF,TGTGCCAGTCGGAGGCTTGTAGCGGGAGAGGACGAGCAGTACTTC
TRBD2,-,17,TRBV6-1,TRBJ2-1,CASSGAAGTSGRASEFF,TGTGCCAGCAGTGGAGCCGCCGGGACTAGCGGGAGGGCCTCGGAGTTCTTC
TRBD2,-,14,TRBV5-1,TRBJ2-2,CASSVSGTDGELFF,TGCGCCAGCAGCGTTAGCGGGACGGACGGGGAGCTGTTTTTT
-,-,14,TRBV7-3,TRBJ1-1,CASSPEYGNTEAFF,TGTGCCAGCAGCCCAGAATACGGTAACACTGAAGCTTTCTTT
-,once,15,TRBV5-8,TRBJ2-1,CASSAGVRVDNEQFF,TGTGCCAGCAGCGCCGGGGTGCGGGTCGACAATGAGCAGTTCTTC
-,-,14,TRBV7-3,TRBJ1-1,CASSLIGENTEAFF,TGTGCCAGCAGCTTAATAGGCGAGAACACTGAAGCTTTCTTT
-,-,12,TRBV5-8,TRBJ1-5,CASSLLDQPQHF,TGTGCCAGCAGCTTGTTGGATCAGCCCCAGCATTTT
-,few,14,TRBV6-5,TRBJ2-7,CASSYSGSSYEQYF,TGTGCCAGCAGTTACTCGGGCAGCTCCTACGAGCAGTACTTC
TRBD1,-,16,TRBV6-1,TRBJ2-7,CASSEAEGQGVYEQYF,TGTGCCAGCAGTGAAGCGGAAGGGCAGGGGGTGTACGAGCAGTACTTC
-,-,14,TRBV9,TRBJ2-3,CASSVGSRRDTQYF,TGTGCCAGCAGCGTAGGATCTCGCCGAGATACGCAGTATTTT
-,-,14,TRBV18,TRBJ2-7,CASSPGKLKDEQYF,TGTGCCAGCTCACCAGGGAAGTTAAAGGACGAGCAGTACTTC
-,once,15,TRBV4-3,TRBJ1-1,CASSQEGEGGTEAFF,TGCGCCAGCAGCCAAGAAGGGGAAGGGGGTACTGAAGCTTTCTTT
TRBD2,-,15,TRBV4-3,TRBJ2-5,CASSQWAGVEETQYF,TGCGCCAGCAGCCAATGGGCGGGGGTCGAGGAGACCCAGTACTTC
-,-,11,TRBV25-1,TRBJ2-1,CASRSNSEQFF,TGTGCCAGCCGAAGTAATTCTGAGCAGTTCTTC
TRBD2,-,15,TRBV28,TRBJ2-2,CASTLLTSGTGELFF,TGTGCCAGCACCCTTTTGACTAGCGGCACCGGGGAGCTGTTTTTT
TRBD1,-,13,TRBV5-1,TRBJ1-1,CASSRGLGTEAFF,TGCGCCAGCTCCAGGGGGCTGGGCACTGAAGCTTTCTTT
TRBD1,few,14,TRBV7-2,TRBJ1-5,CASSWDRPYQPQHF,TGTGCCAGCAGCTGGGACAGGCCTTATCAGCCCCAGCATTTT
TRBD1,-,14,TRBV6-5,TRBJ2-5,CASSRDRGGETQYF,TGTGCCAGCAGTCGGGACAGGGGTGGCGAGACCCAGTACTTC
-,-,14,TRBV29-1,TRBJ2-1,CSVALRSSYNEQFF,TGCAGCGTTGCCTTGCGGAGCTCCTACAATGAGCAGTTCTTC
-,-,15,TRBV5-5,TRBJ1-3,CASSLDRAYGNTIYF,TGTGCCAGCAGCTTGGATCGCGCATATGGAAACACCATATATTTT
-,-,12,TRBV6-5,TRBJ2-7,CASGRARSEQYF,TGTGCCAGCGGACGGGCGCGGAGCGAGCAGTACTTC
TRBD1,-,15,TRBV28,TRBJ1-5,CASSRGQGLRQPQHF,TGTGCCAGCAGCCGGGGACAGGGGTTGAGGCAGCCCCAGCATTTT
TRBD1,-,14,TRBV13,TRBJ1-5,CASSSGQGDQPQHF,TGTGCCAGCAGCTCGGGACAGGGGGATCAGCCCCAGCATTTT
-,-,16,TRBV5-1,TRBJ1-5,CASSLQPIDSNQPQHF,TGCGCCAGCAGCTTGCAGCCGATCGATAGCAATCAGCCCCAGCATTTT
TRBD2,-,14,TRBV18,TRBJ2-7,CASSAGTSSYEQYF,TGTGCCAGCTCGGCCGGGACTAGCTCCTACGAGCAGTACTTC
-,-,15,TRBV2,TRBJ2-7,CASSRTLETTYEQYF,TGTGCCAGCAGTAGGACCCTCGAGACTACCTACGAGCAGTACTTC
TRBD2,-,18,TRBV7-2,TRBJ2-1,CASSPALIASGNINEQFF,TGTGCCAGCAGCCCTGCGCTTATAGCTAGCGGGAATATAAATGAGCAGTTCTTC
-,-,16,TRBV6-5,TRBJ1-2,CASSYSGGHFNYGYTF,TGTGCCAGCAGTTATAGCGGGGGGCACTTTAACTATGGCTACACCTTC
TRBD2,-,21,TRBV9,TRBJ2-3,CASSVEGGTSGSLMSTDTQYF,TGTGCCAGCAGCGTAGAGGGCGGAACTAGCGGGAGTTTGATGAGCACAGATACGCAGTATTTT
TRBD2,-,15,TRBV11-2,TRBJ2-1,CASRRAGGPGNEQFF,TGTGCCAGCCGTCGAGCGGGAGGGCCGGGGAATGAGCAGTTCTTC
-,once,16,TRBV27,TRBJ2-6,CASSSGQSSGANVLTF,TGTGCCAGCAGTTCGGGACAAAGCTCTGGGGCCAACGTCCTGACTTTC